This TCR beta chain is drawn from a study of cytomegalovirus exposure and HLA in healthy donors. Overall study results and limits: Later analysis suggested most CMV-associated TCR beta chains were HLA-restricted. A later analysis linked a missense DCLRE1C variant to TCR beta V- and J-gene trimming.

The J segment lost 1 base and the V segment lost 7 bases, leaving 3 bases of the junction unmatched. Germline CDR1 and CDR2: GTSNPN and SVGIG (reference sequence). The CDR3 runs 13 residues. Use of 60 Vbeta and 13 Jbeta primers characterized the PCR. Authors' methods: Roughly 73 million unique TCR beta chains, roughly 11 million of them shared, were counted by a later analysis. Sequencing was performed with immunoSEQ multiplex PCR; in TCRdb, only in-frame clones are kept and a portion is missing. The V and J calls and clone size come from that table; D and trimming were worked out from the DNA. Of under 130,000 clones detected, less than 75% appear once; the ten largest clones hold about 11%. Only a few counts were recorded for this clone. No antigen is known for it.

What was sequenced was PBMCs. The sequence was obtained from a middle-aged man in good health and CMV-seropositive. This rearrangement joins TRBV30 to TRBJ2-3, with TRBD2 identical over 9 bases. The DNA for the CDR3 is TGTGCCTCCTTAGCGGGAGGCACAGATACGCAGTATTTT. This encodes CASLAGGTDTQYF.